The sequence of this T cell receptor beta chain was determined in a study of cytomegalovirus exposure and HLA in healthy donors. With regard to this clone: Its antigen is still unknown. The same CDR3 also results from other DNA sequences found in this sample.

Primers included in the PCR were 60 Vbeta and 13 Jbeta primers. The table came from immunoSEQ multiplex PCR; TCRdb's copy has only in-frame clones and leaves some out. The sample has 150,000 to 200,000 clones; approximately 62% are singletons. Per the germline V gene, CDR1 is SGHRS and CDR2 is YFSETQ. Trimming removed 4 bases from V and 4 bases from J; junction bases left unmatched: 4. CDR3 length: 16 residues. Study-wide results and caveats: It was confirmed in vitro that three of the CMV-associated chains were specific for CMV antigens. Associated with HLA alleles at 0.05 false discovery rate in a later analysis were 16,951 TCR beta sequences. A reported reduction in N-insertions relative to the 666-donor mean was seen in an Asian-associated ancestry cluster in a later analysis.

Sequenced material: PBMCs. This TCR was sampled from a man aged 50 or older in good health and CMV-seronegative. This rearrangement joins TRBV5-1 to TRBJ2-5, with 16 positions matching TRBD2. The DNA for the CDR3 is TGCGCCAGCAGCCTGGGGACTAGCGGGGGGGGAGAGACCCAGTACTTC. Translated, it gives CASSLGTSGGGETQYF.